This T cell receptor beta chain was profiled in a study of cytomegalovirus exposure and HLA in healthy donors. Study-wide results and limits: Researchers reported in a later analysis that a missense DCLRE1C variant was tied to TCR beta V- and J-gene trimming. Listed as cytomegalovirus-associated were 150 or so TCR beta chains.

This clone was detected only a few times. What it recognizes is unknown. PCR involved 60 Vbeta and 13 Jbeta primers. Measured with immunoSEQ multiplex PCR; TCRdb has only the in-frame clones, and not every one. Of about 160,000 clones listed, 75% to 90% are singletons. This TCR came from a man aged 50-59 years in good health and CMV-seropositive. Sequencing was carried out using PBMCs.

The CDR3 sequence: CASKAGRSNTEAFF. In nucleotides, the CDR3 is TGTGCCAGCAAGGCAGGGCGATCGAACACTGAAGCTTTCTTT. V usage is TRBV28 and J usage is TRBJ1-1, with a tentative D call TRBD1 (5 bases). Trimming shortened V by 7 bases and J by 1 base, and 13 bases separated the two germline ends. Germline assignment: CDR1 MDHEN and CDR2 SYDVKM. The CDR3 runs to 14 residues.